Presented here are 27 T cell receptor beta chains from one specimen sequenced in a study of tumor-infiltrating lymphocytes in primary liver carcinoma. Blood RNA was derived from unsorted whole blood, and germline DNA was extracted too. With 500 ng total RNA as template and a constant-region primer, TCR beta cDNA was made. Slightly modified ARM-PCR served as the procedure for the TCR beta libraries. These libraries came from three rounds of nested multiplex PCR. Running roughly 10 cycles apiece, the first two PCR rounds relied on TRBV1-TRBV30 forward primers together with a C-beta reverse primer. TCRdb re-analysed the multiplex PCR reads in MiXCR, keeping a single row per CDR3 protein. Of over 250,000 distinct CDR3 sequences listed, 58% were seen once; the top ten hold 17%. The sample consisted of peripheral blood. The source is a woman in her thirties with primary liver carcinoma and hepatitis B virus infection.

In its sample, this clonotype was seen once. One junction end does not reproduce the germline sequence, and a read error may be involved. This chain uses TRBV4-2 with TRBJ1-2; no clear D. Germline values: CDR1 LGHNA, CDR2 YNFKEQ. The CDR3 totals 14 residues. CDR3 DNA sequence: TGTGCCAGCAGCTTGGGTAGGCACTCCTATGACTACACCTTC. It specifies CASSLGRHSYDYTF.

The chain carries TRBV30 and TRBJ2-2; possible D gene TRBD1, 6 bases. Germline CDR1 reads GTSNPN; CDR2 reads SVGIG (reference sequence). CDR3 length: 15 residues. Trimming took 7 bases from V and 4 from J, leaving 19 bases between them. CDR3 sequence reads: CALQGRTPFTGELFF. DNA of the CDR3: TGTGCCTTACAGGGTAGGACGCCCTTCACCGGGGAGCTGTTTTTT. Based on the CDR3 plus reference TRBV30 and TRBJ2-2, the full variable domain is SQTIHQWPATLVQPVGSPLSLECTVEGTSNPNLYWYRQAAGRGLQLLFYSVGIGQISSEVPQNLSASRPQDRQFILSSKKLLLSDSGFYLCALQGRTPFTGELFFGEGSRLTVL.

A note on this clonotype: The junction departs from germline at one end; a sequencing error may be responsible. The V and J genes are TRBV11-2 and TRBJ2-1; TRBD2 might be the D (5 bases). Germline CDR1 is SGHAT and CDR2 is FQNNGV. This CDR3 is built from 16 residues. The CDR3 reads CAGSKWVTTPGNEQFF. The CDR3 nucleotides read TGTGCCGGCAGCAAATGGGTGACTACCCCCGGCAATGAGCAGTTCTTC.

On this clonotype itself: Since no conserved phenylalanine or tryptophan closes the CDR3, a read error is the likely cause. V gene TRBV11-1 combines with J gene TRBJ1-1, with D perhaps matching TRBD1 (5 bases). Germline CDR1 SGHAT, CDR2 FQDESV (reference sequence). The V and J ends lost 5 bases and 6 bases respectively, with 10 bases between them. CDR3 length: 12 residues. The CDR3 nucleotides read TGTGCCAGCAGCCATCAGGGCCCTGAAGCTTTCTGT. Its translation is CASSHQGPEAFC.

On this clonotype itself: The germline gene is not matched at one end of the junction; a read error may be the cause. V and J are TRBV12-3 or TRBV12-4 and TRBJ2-1; TRBD1 agrees at 7 bases. The length of the CDR3 is 14 residues. The CDR3 is CASSLGQHYNEQFF. The CDR3, as DNA: TGTGCTAGCAGTTTGGGACAGCACTACAATGAGCAGTTCTTC.

The chain has TRBV11-2 and TRBJ2-1; D call uncertain. The V end was cut by 5 bases, the J end by 13 bases, with 12 bases between. The CDR3 runs 11 residues. The germline gives CDR1 SGHAT, CDR2 FQNNGV. CDR3 amino acids: CASSVQETQFF. The CDR3, as DNA: TGTGCCAGCAGCGTCCAAGAGACTCAGTTCTTC.

CDR3 nucleotides: TGTGCCAGCAGTTCGGACAGCCTAACTGGCTACACCTTC. Encoded protein: CASSSDSLTGYTF. The chain has TRBV7-9 and TRBJ1-2; possible D gene TRBD1, 6 bases. Trimming removed 6 bases from V and 7 bases from J, with 15 bases in between. CDR1 is SEHNR, CDR2 FQNEAQ, per germline (reference sequence). This CDR3 spans 13 amino acids.

As for this clonotype: A much larger clone differs by one base, so this may be a read error. The chain is built from TRBV12-3 or TRBV12-4 and TRBJ2-5; TRBD1 might be the D (7 bases). The CDR3 runs to 15 residues. CDR3 nucleotide sequence: TGTGCCAGCAGTACGGAGGGGACAGCCAAAGAGTCCCAGTACTTC. Its translation is CASSTEGTAKESQYF.

The chain carries TRBV6-1 and TRBJ2-1; 7 bases are a match to TRBD2. The CDR3 runs to 17 residues. Germline V gives CDR1 MNHNS, CDR2 SASEGT. J lost 6 bases, V lost 1 base, and 12 bases had no gene match. The CDR3 DNA follows: TGTGCCAGCAGTGAAGTCCTACTAGCGCCCGGAGGCAATGAGCAGTTCTTC. Its translation: CASSEVLLAPGGNEQFF.

Notes on this clonotype: A much more abundant neighbour one base away suggests this may be a read error. The CDR3 bases are TGTGCCAGCACCCCCTTTGGGGGACTAGCCACAGATACGCAGTATTTT. Its protein is CASTPFGGLATDTQYF. The chain carries TRBV6-5 and TRBJ2-3; 9 bases map to TRBD2. Germline CDR1 and CDR2: MNHEY and SVGAGI. The CDR3 loop spans 16 amino acids. V shed 7 bases, J shed 2 bases, and the junction held 10 bases outside the gene matches.

The chain employs TRBV11-2 and TRBJ2-7; D is possibly TRBD1 (6 bases). V was cut by 8 bases and J by 5 bases, with 16 bases left in between. CDR1 is SGHAT, CDR2 FQNNGV, per germline. This CDR3 comprises 13 residues. CDR3 in DNA: TGTGCCAGCGGCTGGGACAAGGGGCACGAGCAGTACTTC. Protein sequence: CASGWDKGHEQYF.

This chain links TRBV6-1 with TRBJ1-1, with 9 bases aligning to TRBD1. CDR1 MNHNS and CDR2 SASEGT come from the germline V gene. The CDR3 length is 15 residues. Trimming removed 10 bases from V and 4 bases from J; junction bases left unmatched: 13. The CDR3 nucleotides are TGTGCCACTACCATACAGGGGGCCGGGAGCACTGAAGCTTTCTTT. Residues: CATTIQGAGSTEAFF.

Notes on this clonotype: This may arise from a read error, as a much more abundant clone is one base away. The V gene is TRBV29-1, the J gene TRBJ1-1, with D possibly being TRBD1 (6 bases). Germline V gene sequence: CDR1 SQVTM, CDR2 ANQGSEA. The germline V and J ends were trimmed by 7 bases and 3 bases, with 18 bases remaining between them. The CDR3 runs to 14 residues. Here the CDR3 reads CSAGNVAGDTEAFF. DNA of the CDR3: TGCAGCGCCGGGAATGTGGCAGGGGACACTGAAGCTTTCTTT.

This clonotype has ten or more counts. The chain couples TRBV11-2 to TRBJ1-6; D remains ambiguous. This CDR3 comprises 13 residues. The V end lost 2 bases, the J end lost 7 bases, and 6 bases lay between the germline ends. Germline V gene data show CDR1 as SGHAT and CDR2 as FQNNGV. This chain's CDR3 is CASSLPLNSPLHF. In DNA, the CDR3 is TGTGCCAGCAGCTTACCCCTAAATTCACCCCTCCACTTT. Full variable domain (missing parts from reference TRBV11-2 and TRBJ1-6): EAGVAQSPRYKIIEKRQSVAFWCNPISGHATLYWYQQILGQGPKLLIQFQNNGVVDDSQLPKDRFSAERLKGVDSTLKIQPAKLEDSAVYLCASSLPLNSPLHFGNGTRLTVT.

This clonotype was seen repeatedly, ten times or more. This sequence joins TRBV29-1 and TRBJ2-1; TRBD2 matches at 16 bases. The ends lost 4 bases at V and 2 bases at J; junction bases unmatched: 5. The CDR3 is 17 residues long. Germline CDR1 and CDR2: SQVTM and ANQGSEA. The CDR3 here is CSVGSGLAGGTYNEQFF. The DNA of the CDR3 is TGCAGCGTTGGCTCGGGACTAGCGGGAGGGACCTACAATGAGCAGTTCTTC.

Turning to this clonotype: A read error may be the cause here, since a much bigger clone is one base away. The chain is built from TRBV4-1 and TRBJ1-1, with D possibly matching TRBD1 (5 bases). CDR1 and CDR2 (germline): MGHRA, YSYEKL. The CDR3 contains 14 residues. The CDR3 is CASSQQGLNTEAYF. DNA for the CDR3: TGCGCCAGCAGCCAACAGGGCCTGAACACTGAAGCTTACTTT.

As concerns this clonotype: A much bigger clone sits one base away, suggesting this may be a read error. The chain uses TRBV6-2 or TRBV6-3 and TRBJ2-2; no reliable D call. The germline V gene encodes CDR1 MNHEY and CDR2 SVGEGT. There are 15 residues in the CDR3. CDR3 DNA sequence: TGTGCCAGCGGTTACGGGTGGGAAGAGACCGGGGAGCTGTTTTTT. This encodes CASGYGWEETGELFF.

The chain links TRBV12-5 to TRBJ2-1; D uncertain. V lost 5 bases and J lost 0, with 8 bases in between. CDR1 LGHNT and CDR2 FRNRAP come from the germline V gene. This CDR3 has 14 amino acids. This chain's CDR3 is CASGRLFSYNEQFF. CDR3 in DNA: TGTGCTAGTGGTCGGCTATTCTCCTACAATGAGCAGTTCTTC.

Note on this clonotype: This may arise from a read error, as a much more abundant clone is one base away. The chain couples TRBV6-1 to TRBJ2-7, with D possibly being TRBD2 (6 bases). Germline lookup yields CDR1 MNHNS and CDR2 SASEGT. This CDR3 spans 17 amino acids. The CDR3 DNA sequence: TGTGCCAGAAGTGAACGGTCGGTAGGAGGGAGTGGGTACGAGCAGTACTTC. It is translated as CARSERSVGGSGYEQYF.

The CDR3 DNA reads as TGTGCCAGCAGCTTCTACAGAGCTAACACTGAAGCTTTCTTT. This gives the protein CASSFYRANTEAFF. The V gene is TRBV5-4, the J gene TRBJ1-1; no definite D call. CDR3 length: 14 residues. Between the trimmed V and J ends, which lost 2 bases and 2 bases, there was a span of 10 bases. CDR1 is SGHNT, CDR2 YYREEE, per germline (reference sequence).

Concerning this clonotype itself: The junction shows a germline mismatch at one end, possibly a read error. V and J are TRBV5-6 and TRBJ2-2, with TRBD1 identical over 8 bases. Germline V gene lookup returns CDR1 SGHDT and CDR2 YYEEEE. The CDR3 consists of 15 residues. The DNA for the CDR3 is TGTGCCAGCATTAAGACAGGGGCGAACACCGGGGAGCTGCTTTTT. As protein: CASIKTGANTGELLF.

Remarks on this clonotype: A single base separates this from a much larger clone, so it may be a read error. The chain links TRBV12-3 or TRBV12-4 to TRBJ1-1, with D unclear. The CDR3 covers 13 residues. V was clipped by 5 bases and J by 5 bases, with 12 bases between them. CDR3 nucleotide sequence: TGTGCCAGCAGTAGGAAAGACACTACTGAAGCTTTCTTT. This gives the protein CASSRKDTTEAFF.

With respect to this clonotype: Germline and junction disagree at one end, which may indicate a read error. V usage is TRBV11-1 and J usage is TRBJ2-7; 9 nucleotides match TRBD1. CDR3 length equals 14 residues. The germline gives CDR1 SGHAT, CDR2 FQDESV (reference sequence). The CDR3 here is CASSLGQGPYDQYF. The CDR3 nucleotides read TGTGCCAGCAGCTTGGGACAGGGCCCCTACGACCAGTACTTC.

The sample holds a few counts of this clonotype. The chain employs TRBV12-3 or TRBV12-4 and TRBJ2-7; possible D gene TRBD2, 6 bases. Trimming removed 6 bases at V and 2 bases at J, with 11 bases between. This CDR3 has 13 amino acids. CDR3 region: CASRREVAYEQYF. CDR3 sequence (DNA): TGTGCCAGCAGGCGGGAAGTAGCCTACGAGCAGTACTTC.

This clonotype was detected a few times. This chain joins TRBV4-3 and TRBJ1-2, with D hard to call. Germline V lookup: CDR1 LGHNA, CDR2 YSLEER. CDR3 length: 16 amino acids. Trimming shortened V by 0 bases and J by 4 bases, and 15 bases separated the two germline ends. The CDR3 loop reads CASSQEAGSIFYGYTF. DNA of the CDR3: TGCGCCAGCAGCCAAGAAGCCGGCAGTATTTTCTATGGCTACACCTTC.

On this clonotype: A much larger clone sits a single nucleotide away, making a read error possible. The chain uses TRBV6-2 or TRBV6-3 and TRBJ1-5; D is unclear. The CDR3 totals 14 residues. The germline CDR1 and CDR2 sequences are MNHEY and SVGEGT. In DNA form, the CDR3 reads TGTGCCAGCAGGCCCCCCGGTGACGGTCAGTCCCAGCATTTT. Translation gives CASRPPGDGQSQHF.

This clonotype was observed a few times. The chain links TRBV29-1 to TRBJ1-1, with unresolved D. This CDR3 region has 13 residues. The V end lost 4 bases, the J end lost 0 bases, and 9 bases lay between the germline ends. Germline CDR1 is SQVTM and CDR2 is ANQGSEA. The CDR3 DNA is TGCAGCGTTGGAAAGGGAATGAACACTGAAGCTTTCTTT. It codes for CSVGKGMNTEAFF. Full variable domain (remainder filled in from reference TRBV29-1 and TRBJ1-1): SAVISQKPSRDICQRGTSLTIQCQVDSQVTMMFWYRQQPGQSLTLIATANQGSEATYESGFVIDKFPISRPNLTFSTLTVSNMSPEDSSIYLCSVGKGMNTEAFFGQGTRLTVV.